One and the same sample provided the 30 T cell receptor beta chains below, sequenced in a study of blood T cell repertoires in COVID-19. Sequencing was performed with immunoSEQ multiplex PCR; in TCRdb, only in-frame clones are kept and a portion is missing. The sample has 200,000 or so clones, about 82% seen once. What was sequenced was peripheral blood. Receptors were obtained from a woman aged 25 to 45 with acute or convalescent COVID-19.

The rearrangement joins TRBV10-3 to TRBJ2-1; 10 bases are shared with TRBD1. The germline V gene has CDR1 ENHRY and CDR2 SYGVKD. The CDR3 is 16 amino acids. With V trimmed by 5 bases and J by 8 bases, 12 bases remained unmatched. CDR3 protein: CAISRTRDRGLYEQFF. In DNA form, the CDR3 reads TGTGCCATCAGTAGAACCCGGGACAGGGGTTTGTATGAGCAGTTCTTC.

CDR3 protein: CASSLGLAPGTGQFSYEQYF. The CDR3 region has the DNA TGTGCCAGCAGCTTAGGCCTAGCCCCCGGGACTGGCCAATTCTCCTACGAGCAGTACTTC. The chain has TRBV13 and TRBJ2-7, with D maybe TRBD2 (6 bases). Looked up from germline, CDR1 is PRHDT and CDR2 is FYEKMQ (reference sequence). This CDR3 is 20 amino acids long. V was trimmed by 0 bases and J by 0 bases, leaving 24 bases between them.

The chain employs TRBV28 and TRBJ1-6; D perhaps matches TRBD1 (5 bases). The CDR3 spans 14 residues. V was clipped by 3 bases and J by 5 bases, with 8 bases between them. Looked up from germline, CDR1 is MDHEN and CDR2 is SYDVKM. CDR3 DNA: TGTGCCAGCAGTTTTGGGGGGGATAATTCACCCCTCCACTTT. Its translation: CASSFGGDNSPLHF.

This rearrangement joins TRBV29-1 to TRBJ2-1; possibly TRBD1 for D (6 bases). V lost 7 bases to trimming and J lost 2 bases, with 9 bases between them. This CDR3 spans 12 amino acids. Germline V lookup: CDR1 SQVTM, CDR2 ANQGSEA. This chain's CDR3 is CSAQGTYNEQFF. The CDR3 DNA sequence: TGCAGCGCTCAGGGGACCTACAATGAGCAGTTCTTC.

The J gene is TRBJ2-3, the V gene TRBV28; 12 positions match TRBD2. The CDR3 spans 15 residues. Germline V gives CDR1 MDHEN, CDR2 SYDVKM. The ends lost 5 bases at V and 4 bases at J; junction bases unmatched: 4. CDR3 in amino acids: CASSPSGRASDTQYF. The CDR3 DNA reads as TGTGCCAGCAGTCCTAGCGGGAGGGCATCAGATACGCAGTATTTT.

The CDR3 coding sequence is TGTGCCAGCAGCCAGGGAGAGACCCAGTACTTC. This encodes CASSQGETQYF. This rearrangement joins TRBV7-9 to TRBJ2-5; D is perhaps TRBD1 (5 bases). Trimming took 5 bases from V and 4 from J, leaving 5 bases between them. Germline lookup yields CDR1 SEHNR and CDR2 FQNEAQ (reference sequence). The CDR3 contains 11 residues.

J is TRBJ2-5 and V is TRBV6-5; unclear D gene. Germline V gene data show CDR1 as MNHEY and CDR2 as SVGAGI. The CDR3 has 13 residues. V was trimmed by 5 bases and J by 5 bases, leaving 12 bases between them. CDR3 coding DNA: TGTGCCAGCAGTCGTTCCCCCCCCGAGACCCAGTACTTC. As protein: CASSRSPPETQYF.

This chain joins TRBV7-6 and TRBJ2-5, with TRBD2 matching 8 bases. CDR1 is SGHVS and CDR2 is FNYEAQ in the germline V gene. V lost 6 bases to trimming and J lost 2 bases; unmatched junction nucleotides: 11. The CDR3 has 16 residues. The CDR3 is CASRRTPGGAQETQYF. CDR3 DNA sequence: TGTGCCAGCAGGCGGACTCCGGGAGGGGCTCAAGAGACCCAGTACTTC.

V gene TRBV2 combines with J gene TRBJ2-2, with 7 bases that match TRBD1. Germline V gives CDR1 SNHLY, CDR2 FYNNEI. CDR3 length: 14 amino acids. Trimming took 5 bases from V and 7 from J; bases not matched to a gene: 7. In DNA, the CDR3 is TGTGCCAGCAGTTTATTTACAGGGGTCGGGGAGCTGTTTTTT. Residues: CASSLFTGVGELFF.

The chain's CDR3 is CASSFYGGPLNSNQPQHF. CDR3 nucleotides: TGTGCCAGCAGCTTTTACGGGGGTCCGCTAAACTCCAATCAGCCCCAGCATTTT. The chain is built from TRBV7-2 and TRBJ1-5; D perhaps matches TRBD1 (5 bases). Germline V gene sequence: CDR1 SGHTA, CDR2 FQGNSA. V lost 3 bases to trimming and J lost 3 bases, with 21 bases between them. CDR3 length: 18 residues.

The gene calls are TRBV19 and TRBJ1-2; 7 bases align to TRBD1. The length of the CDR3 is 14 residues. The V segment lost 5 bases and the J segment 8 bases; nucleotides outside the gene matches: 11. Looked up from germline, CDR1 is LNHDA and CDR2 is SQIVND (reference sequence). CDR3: CASSSRGRGQGYTF. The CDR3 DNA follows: TGTGCCAGTAGTTCTCGGGGAAGGGGGCAAGGCTACACCTTC.

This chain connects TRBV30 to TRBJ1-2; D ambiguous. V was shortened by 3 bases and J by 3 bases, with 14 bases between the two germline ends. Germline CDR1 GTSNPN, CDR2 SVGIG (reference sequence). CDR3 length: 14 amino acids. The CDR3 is CAWRTYSPDYGYTF. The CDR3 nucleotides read TGTGCCTGGAGAACCTACAGTCCTGACTATGGCTACACCTTC.

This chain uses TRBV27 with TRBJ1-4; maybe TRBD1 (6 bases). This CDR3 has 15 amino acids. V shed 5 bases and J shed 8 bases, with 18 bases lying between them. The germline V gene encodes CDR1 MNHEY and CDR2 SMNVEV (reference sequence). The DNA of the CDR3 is TGTGCCAGCAGTCCCCCTGGGGGCTATAACGAAAAACTGTTTTTT. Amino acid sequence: CASSPPGGYNEKLFF.

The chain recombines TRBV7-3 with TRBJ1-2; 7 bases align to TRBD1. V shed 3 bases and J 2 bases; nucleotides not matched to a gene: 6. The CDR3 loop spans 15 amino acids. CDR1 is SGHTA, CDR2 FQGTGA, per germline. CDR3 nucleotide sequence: TGTGCCAGCAGCTTTACCGGGACAGAGAACTATGGCTACACCTTC. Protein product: CASSFTGTENYGYTF.

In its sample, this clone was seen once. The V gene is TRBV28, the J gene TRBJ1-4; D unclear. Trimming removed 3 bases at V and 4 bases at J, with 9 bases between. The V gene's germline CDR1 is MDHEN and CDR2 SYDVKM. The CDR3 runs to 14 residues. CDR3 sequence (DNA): TGTGCCAGCAGTTTGGCCGGGAGTAATGAAAAACTGTTTTTT. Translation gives CASSLAGSNEKLFF.

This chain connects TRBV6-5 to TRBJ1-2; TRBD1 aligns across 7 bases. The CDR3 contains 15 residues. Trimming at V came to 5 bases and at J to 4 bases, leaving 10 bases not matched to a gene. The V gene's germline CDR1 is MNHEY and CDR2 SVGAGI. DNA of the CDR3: TGTGCCAGCAGTCCCCAGGGACAGAGATTCTATGGCTACACCTTC. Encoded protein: CASSPQGQRFYGYTF.

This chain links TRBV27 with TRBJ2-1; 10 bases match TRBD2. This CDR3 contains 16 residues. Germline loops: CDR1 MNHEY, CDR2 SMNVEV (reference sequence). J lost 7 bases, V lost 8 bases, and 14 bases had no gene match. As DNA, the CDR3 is TGTGCCAGCCATCCCATGACAGCGGGGGGGCGGAATGAGCAGTTCTTC. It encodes CASHPMTAGGRNEQFF.

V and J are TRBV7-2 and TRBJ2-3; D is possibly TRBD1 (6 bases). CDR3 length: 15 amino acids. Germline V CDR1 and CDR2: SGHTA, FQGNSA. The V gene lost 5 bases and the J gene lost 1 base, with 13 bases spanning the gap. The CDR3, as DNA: TGTGCCAGCAGCGCCGCCGGGACACGCACAGATACGCAGTATTTT. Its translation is CASSAAGTRTDTQYF.

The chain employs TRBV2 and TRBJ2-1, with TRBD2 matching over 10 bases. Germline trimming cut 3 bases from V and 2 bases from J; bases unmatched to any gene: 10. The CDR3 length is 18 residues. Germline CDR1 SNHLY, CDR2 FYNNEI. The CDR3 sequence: CASSDLGSGRGTYNEQFF. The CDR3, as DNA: TGTGCCAGCAGTGATCTCGGGAGCGGGAGGGGGACCTACAATGAGCAGTTCTTC.

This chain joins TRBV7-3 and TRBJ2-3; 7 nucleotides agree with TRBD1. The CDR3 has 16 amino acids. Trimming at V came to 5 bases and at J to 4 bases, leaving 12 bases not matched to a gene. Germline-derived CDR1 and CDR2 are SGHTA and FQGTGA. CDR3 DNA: TGTGCCAGCAGCCCAGCCGGAGACAGGGTGCCAGATACGCAGTATTTT. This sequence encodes CASSPAGDRVPDTQYF.

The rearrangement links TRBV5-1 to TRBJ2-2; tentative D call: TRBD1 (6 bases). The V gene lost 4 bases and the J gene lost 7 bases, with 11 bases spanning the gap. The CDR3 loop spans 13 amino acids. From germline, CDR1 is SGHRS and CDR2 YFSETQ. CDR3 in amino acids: CASSSPGDGELFF. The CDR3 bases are TGCGCCAGCAGCAGTCCAGGGGACGGGGAGCTGTTTTTT.

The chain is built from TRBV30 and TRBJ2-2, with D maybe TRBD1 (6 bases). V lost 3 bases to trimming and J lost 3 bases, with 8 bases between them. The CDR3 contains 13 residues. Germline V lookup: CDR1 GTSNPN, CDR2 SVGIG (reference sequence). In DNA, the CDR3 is TGTGCCTGGAGCGGGACATACACCGGGGAGCTGTTTTTT. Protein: CAWSGTYTGELFF.

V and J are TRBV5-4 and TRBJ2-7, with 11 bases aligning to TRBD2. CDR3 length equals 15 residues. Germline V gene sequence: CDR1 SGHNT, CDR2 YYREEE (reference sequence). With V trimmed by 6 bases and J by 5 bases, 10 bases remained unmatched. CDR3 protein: CASTQTLAGGHEQYF. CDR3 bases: TGTGCCAGCACCCAAACCCTAGCGGGGGGCCACGAGCAGTACTTC.

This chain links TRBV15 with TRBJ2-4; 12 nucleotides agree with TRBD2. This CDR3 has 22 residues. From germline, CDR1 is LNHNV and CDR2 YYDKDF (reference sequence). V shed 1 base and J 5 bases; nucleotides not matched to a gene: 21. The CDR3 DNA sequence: TGTGCCACCAGCAGAGTCGGCCCAGCACGGGGACTAGCGGGCAGACCCGAAAACATTCAGTACTTC. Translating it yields CATSRVGPARGLAGRPENIQYF.

The CDR3 spells CASRPTGSNYGYTF. The CDR3 bases are TGCGCCAGCAGACCGACAGGGAGTAACTATGGCTACACCTTC. This chain joins TRBV5-1 and TRBJ1-2; 7 positions agree with TRBD1. Germline V gene data show CDR1 as SGHRS and CDR2 as YFSETQ. The CDR3 contains 14 residues. Germline trimming cut 5 bases from V and 1 base from J; bases unmatched to any gene: 5.

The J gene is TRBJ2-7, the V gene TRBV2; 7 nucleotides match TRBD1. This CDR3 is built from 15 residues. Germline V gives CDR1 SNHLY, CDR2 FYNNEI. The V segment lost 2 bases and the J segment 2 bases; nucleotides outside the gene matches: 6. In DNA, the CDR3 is TGTGCCAGCAGTGAAACCGGGACAGAGACCTACGAGCAGTACTTC. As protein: CASSETGTETYEQYF.

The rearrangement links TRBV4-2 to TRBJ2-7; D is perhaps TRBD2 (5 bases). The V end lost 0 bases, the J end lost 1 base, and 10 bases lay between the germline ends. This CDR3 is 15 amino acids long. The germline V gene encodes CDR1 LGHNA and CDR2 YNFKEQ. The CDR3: CASSQETAASYEQYF. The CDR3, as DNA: TGTGCCAGCAGCCAAGAAACAGCGGCTTCCTACGAGCAGTACTTC.

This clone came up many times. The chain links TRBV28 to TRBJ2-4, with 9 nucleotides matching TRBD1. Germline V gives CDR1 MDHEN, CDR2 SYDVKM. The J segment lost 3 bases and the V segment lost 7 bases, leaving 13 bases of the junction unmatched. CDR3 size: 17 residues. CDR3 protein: CASTPNGDRAGKNIQYF. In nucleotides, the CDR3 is TGTGCCAGCACCCCAAATGGGGACAGGGCGGGCAAAAACATTCAGTACTTC.

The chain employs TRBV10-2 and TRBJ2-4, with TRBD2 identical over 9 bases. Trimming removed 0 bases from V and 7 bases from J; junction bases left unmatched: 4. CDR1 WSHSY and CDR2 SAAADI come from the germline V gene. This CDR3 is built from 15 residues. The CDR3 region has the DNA TGCGCCAGCAGTGAGTCGACGGCGGGAGGGAACATTCAGTACTTC. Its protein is CASSESTAGGNIQYF.

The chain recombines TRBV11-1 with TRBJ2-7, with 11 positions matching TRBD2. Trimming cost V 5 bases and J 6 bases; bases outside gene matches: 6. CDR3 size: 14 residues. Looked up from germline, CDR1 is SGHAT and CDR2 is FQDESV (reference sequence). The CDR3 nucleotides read TGTGCCAGCAGCCCGACTAGCGGGGTTTCCGAGCAGTACTTC. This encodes CASSPTSGVSEQYF.